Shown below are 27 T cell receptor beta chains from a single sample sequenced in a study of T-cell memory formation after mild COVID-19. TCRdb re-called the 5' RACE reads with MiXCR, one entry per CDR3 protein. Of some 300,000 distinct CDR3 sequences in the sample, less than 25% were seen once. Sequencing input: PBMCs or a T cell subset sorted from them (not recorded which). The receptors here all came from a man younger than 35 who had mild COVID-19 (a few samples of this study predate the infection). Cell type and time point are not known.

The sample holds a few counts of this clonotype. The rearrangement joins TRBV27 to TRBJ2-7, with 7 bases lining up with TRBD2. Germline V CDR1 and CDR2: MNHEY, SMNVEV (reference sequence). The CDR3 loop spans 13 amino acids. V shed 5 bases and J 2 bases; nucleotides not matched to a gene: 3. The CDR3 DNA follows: TGTGCCAGCAGTCCTGGACTAGCCTACGAGCAGTACTTC. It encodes CASSPGLAYEQYF.

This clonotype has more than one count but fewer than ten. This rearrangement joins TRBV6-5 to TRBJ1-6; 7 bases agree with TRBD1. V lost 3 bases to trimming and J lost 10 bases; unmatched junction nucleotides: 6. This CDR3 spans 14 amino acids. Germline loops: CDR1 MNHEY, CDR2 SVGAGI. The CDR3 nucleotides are TGTGCCAGCAGTTATCAAACAGGGGACTCACCCCTCCACTTT. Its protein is CASSYQTGDSPLHF.

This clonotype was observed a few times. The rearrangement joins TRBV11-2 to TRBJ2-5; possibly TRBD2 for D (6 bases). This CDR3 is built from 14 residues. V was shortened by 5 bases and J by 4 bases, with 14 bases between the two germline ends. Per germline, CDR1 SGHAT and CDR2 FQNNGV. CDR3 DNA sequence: TGTGCCAGCAGCCCGATTTTGGGGGGAGAGACCCAGTACTTC. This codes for CASSPILGGETQYF. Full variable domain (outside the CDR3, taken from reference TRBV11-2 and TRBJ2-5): EAGVAQSPRYKIIEKRQSVAFWCNPISGHATLYWYQQILGQGPKLLIQFQNNGVVDDSQLPKDRFSAERLKGVDSTLKIQPAKLEDSAVYLCASSPILGGETQYFGPGTRLLVL.

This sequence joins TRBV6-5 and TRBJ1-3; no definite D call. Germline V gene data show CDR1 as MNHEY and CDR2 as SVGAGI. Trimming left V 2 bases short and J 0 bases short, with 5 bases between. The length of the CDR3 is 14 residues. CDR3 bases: TGTGCCAGCAGTTACCGGTTCTCTGGAAACACCATATATTTT. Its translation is CASSYRFSGNTIYF.

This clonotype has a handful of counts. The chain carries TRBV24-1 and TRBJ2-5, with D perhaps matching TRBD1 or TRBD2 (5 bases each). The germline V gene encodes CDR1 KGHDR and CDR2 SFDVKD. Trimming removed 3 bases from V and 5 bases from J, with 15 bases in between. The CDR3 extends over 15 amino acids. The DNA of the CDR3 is TGTGCCACCAGTGATCCTGGGACCACCGGGGAGACCCAGTACTTC. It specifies CATSDPGTTGETQYF.

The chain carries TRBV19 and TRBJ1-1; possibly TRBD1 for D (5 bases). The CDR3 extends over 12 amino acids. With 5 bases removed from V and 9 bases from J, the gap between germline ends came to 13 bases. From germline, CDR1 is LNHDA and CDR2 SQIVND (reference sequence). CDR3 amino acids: CASSPGRIKAFF. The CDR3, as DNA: TGTGCCAGTAGTCCGGGGCGGATCAAAGCTTTCTTT. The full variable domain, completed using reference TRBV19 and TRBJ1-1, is DGGITQSPKYLFRKEGQNVTLSCEQNLNHDAMYWYRQDPGQGLRLIYYSQIVNDFQKGDIAEGYSVSREKKESFPLTVTSAQKNPTAFYLCASSPGRIKAFFGQGTRLTVV.

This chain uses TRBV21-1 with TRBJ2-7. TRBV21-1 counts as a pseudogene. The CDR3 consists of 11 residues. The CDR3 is CASSSLAEQYF. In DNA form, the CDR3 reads TGTGCCAGCAGCTCCCTTGCCGAGCAGTACTTC.

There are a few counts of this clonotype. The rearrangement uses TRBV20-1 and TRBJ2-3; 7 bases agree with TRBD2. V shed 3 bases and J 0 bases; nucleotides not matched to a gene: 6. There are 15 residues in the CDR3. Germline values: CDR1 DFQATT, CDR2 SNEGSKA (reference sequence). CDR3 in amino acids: CSARASRGSTDTQYF. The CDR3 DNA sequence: TGCAGTGCTAGGGCATCGCGGGGGAGCACAGATACGCAGTATTTT.

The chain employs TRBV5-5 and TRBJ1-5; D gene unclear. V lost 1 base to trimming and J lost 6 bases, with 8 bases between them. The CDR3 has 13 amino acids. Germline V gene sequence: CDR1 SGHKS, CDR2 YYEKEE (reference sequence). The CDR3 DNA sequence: TGTGCCAGCAGCTTGTTGAGCGGTCAGCCCCAGCATTTT. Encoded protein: CASSLLSGQPQHF. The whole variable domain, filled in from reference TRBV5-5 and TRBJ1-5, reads DAGVTQSPTHLIKTRGQQVTLRCSPISGHKSVSWYQQVLGQGPQFIFQYYEKEERGRGNFPDRFSARQFPNYSSELNVNALLLGDSALYLCASSLLSGQPQHFGDGTRLSIL.

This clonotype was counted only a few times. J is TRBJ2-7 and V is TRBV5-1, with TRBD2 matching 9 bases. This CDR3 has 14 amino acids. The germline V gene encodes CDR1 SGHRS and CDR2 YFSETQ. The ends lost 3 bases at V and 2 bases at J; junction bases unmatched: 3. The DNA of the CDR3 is TGCGCCAGCAGCTGGGGCGGGGGGGCCTACGAGCAGTACTTC. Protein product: CASSWGGGAYEQYF.

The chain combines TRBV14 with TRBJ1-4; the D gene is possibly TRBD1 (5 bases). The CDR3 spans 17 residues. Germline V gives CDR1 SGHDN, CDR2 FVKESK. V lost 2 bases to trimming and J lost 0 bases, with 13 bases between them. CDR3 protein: CASSQRRGGATNEKLFF. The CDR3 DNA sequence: TGTGCCAGCAGCCAACGGAGGGGAGGTGCAACTAATGAAAAACTGTTTTTT.

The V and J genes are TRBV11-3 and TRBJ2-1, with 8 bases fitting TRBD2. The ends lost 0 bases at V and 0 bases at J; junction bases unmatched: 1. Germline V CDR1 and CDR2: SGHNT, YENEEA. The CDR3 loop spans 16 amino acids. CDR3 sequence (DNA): TGTGCCAGCAGCTTAGATGGGACTAGCTCCTACAATGAGCAGTTCTTC. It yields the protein CASSLDGTSSYNEQFF.

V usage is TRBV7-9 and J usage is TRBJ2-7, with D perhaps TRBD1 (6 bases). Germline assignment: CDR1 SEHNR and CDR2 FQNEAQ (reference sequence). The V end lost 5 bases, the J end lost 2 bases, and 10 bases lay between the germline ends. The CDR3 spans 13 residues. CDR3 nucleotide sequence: TGTGCCAGCAGCCCAGGGGAGACCTACGAGCAGTACTTC. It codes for CASSPGETYEQYF.

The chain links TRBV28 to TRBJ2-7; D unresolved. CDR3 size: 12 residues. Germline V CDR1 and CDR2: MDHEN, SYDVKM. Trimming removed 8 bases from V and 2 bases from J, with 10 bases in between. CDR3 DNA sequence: TGTGCCAGCGGCGTAGAGGCCTACGAGCAGTACGTC. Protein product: CASGVEAYEQYV.

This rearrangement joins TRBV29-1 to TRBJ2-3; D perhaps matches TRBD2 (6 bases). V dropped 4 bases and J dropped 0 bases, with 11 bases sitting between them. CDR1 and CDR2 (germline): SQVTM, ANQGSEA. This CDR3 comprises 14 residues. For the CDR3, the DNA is TGCAGCGTTGCCAGCGGGCTTAGCACAGATACGCAGTATTTT. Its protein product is CSVASGLSTDTQYF.

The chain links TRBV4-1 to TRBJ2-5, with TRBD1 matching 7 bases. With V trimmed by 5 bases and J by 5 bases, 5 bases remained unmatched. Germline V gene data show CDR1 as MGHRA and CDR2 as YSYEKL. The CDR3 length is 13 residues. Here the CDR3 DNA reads TGCGCCAGCAGCATAAGGGGGCAGGAGACCCAGTACTTC. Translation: CASSIRGQETQYF.

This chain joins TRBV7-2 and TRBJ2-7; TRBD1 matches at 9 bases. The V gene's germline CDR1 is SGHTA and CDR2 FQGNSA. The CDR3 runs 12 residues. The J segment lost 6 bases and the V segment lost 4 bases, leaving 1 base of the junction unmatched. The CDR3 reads CASSWGQGEQYV. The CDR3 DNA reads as TGTGCCAGCAGCTGGGGACAGGGCGAGCAGTACGTC.

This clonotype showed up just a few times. The CDR3 region has the DNA TGTGCCAGCAGCTTCGACAGACAGATGAACGATGAGCAGTTCTTC. Amino acids: CASSFDRQMNDEQFF. The V gene is TRBV7-8, the J gene TRBJ2-1; D perhaps matches TRBD1 (5 bases). Trimming shortened V by 3 bases and J by 8 bases, and 17 bases separated the two germline ends. The V gene's germline CDR1 is SGHVS and CDR2 FQNEAQ. The CDR3 extends over 15 amino acids. The full variable domain, in which reference TRBV7-8 and TRBJ2-1 provide the parts outside the CDR3, is GAGVSQSPRYKVAKRGQDVALRCDPISGHVSLFWYQQALGQGPEFLTYFQNEAQLDKSGLPSDRFFAERPEGSVSTLKIQRTQQEDSAVYLCASSFDRQMNDEQFFGPGTRLTVL.

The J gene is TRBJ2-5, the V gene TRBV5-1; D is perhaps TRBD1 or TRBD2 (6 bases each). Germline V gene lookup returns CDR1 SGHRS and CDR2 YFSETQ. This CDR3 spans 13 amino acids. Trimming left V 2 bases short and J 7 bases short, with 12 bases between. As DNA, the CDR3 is TGCGCCAGCAGCTTCTGGGGGCGGGGGACCCAGTACTTC. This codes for CASSFWGRGTQYF.

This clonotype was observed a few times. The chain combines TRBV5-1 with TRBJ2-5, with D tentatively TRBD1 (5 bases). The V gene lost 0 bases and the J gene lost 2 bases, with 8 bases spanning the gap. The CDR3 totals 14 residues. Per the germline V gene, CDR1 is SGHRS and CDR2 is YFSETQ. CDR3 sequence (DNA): TGCGCCAGCAGCTTGGCGGACACGCAAGAGACCCAGTACTTC. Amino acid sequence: CASSLADTQETQYF.

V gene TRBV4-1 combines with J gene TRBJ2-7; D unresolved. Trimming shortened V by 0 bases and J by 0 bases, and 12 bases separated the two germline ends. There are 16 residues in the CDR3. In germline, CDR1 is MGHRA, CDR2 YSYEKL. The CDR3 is CASSQESSLSSYEQYF. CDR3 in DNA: TGCGCCAGCAGCCAAGAGAGTAGTCTTAGCTCCTACGAGCAGTACTTC.

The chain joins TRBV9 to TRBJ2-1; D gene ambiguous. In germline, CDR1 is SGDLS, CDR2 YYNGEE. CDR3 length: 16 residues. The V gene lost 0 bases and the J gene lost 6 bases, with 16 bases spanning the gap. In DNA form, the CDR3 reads TGTGCCAGCAGCGTAGAACCCGAGAGCTTCGGCAATGAGCAGTTCTTC. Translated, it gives CASSVEPESFGNEQFF. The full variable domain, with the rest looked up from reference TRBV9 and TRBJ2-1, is DSGVTQTPKHLITATGQRVTLRCSPRSGDLSVYWYQQSLDQGLQFLIQYYNGEERAKGNILERFSAQQFPDLHSELNLSSLELGDSALYFCASSVEPESFGNEQFFGPGTRLTVL.

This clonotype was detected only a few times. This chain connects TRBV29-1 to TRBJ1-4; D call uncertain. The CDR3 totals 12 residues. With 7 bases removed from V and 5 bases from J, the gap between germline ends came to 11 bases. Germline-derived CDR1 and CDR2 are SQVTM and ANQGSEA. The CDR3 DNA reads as TGCAGCGCGGTTATGGAGAATGAAAAACTGTTTTTT. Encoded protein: CSAVMENEKLFF.

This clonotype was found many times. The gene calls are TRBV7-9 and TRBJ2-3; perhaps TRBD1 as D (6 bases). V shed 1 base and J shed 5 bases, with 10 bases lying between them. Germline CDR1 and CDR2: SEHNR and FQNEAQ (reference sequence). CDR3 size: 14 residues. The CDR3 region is CASSLVQGVDTQYF. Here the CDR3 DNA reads TGTGCCAGCAGCTTAGTACAGGGCGTAGATACGCAGTATTTT. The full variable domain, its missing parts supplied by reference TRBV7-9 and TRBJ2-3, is DTGVSQNPRHKITKRGQNVTFRCDPISEHNRLYWYRQTLGQGPEFLTYFQNEAQLEKSRLLSDRFSAERPKGSFSTLEIQRTEQGDSAMYLCASSLVQGVDTQYFGPGTRLTVL.

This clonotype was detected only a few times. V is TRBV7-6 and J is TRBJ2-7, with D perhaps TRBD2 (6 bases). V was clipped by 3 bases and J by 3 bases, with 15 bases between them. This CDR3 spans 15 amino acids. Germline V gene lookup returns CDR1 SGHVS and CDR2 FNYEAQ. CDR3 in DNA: TGTGCCAGCAGCTTGGGAGACACGGACTACTACGAGCAGTACGTC. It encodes CASSLGDTDYYEQYV.

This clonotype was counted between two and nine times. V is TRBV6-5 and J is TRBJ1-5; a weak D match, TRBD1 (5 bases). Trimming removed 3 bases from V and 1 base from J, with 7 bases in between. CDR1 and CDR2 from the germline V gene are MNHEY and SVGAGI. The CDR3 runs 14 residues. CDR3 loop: CASSYRGSNQPQHF. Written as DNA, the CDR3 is TGTGCCAGCAGTTATCGGGGGAGCAATCAGCCCCAGCATTTT.

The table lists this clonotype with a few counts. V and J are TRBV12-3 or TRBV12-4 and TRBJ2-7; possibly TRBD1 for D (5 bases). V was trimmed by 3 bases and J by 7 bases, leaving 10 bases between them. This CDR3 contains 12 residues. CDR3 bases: TGTGCCAGCAGTTTTCTGGGGCGGGAGCAGTACGTC. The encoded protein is CASSFLGREQYV.